A selection of T cell receptor beta chains follows, all from one sample in a study of T-cell reconstitution after alpha-beta-depleted transplantation in children. TCRdb used MiXCR to reprocess the PCR reads, holding one entry per CDR3 protein. The sample holds hundreds of thousands of distinct CDR3 sequences, around 9.1% seen once. The specimen comprised PBMCs, sampled before TCRalphabeta/CD19-depleted stem cell transplant. The receptors originated from a boy in the first two years of life with acute myeloid leukemia, due to receive a stem cell transplant. Each CDR3 is given with its conserved first and last residue. A D gene is named only where the DNA matches it firmly. Clone size is shown for a subset of rows, as once, few, many or a class of expanded clone.

len	v_gene	j_gene	abundance	d_gene	CDR3aa	CDR3nt
15	TRBV5-6	TRBJ2-7	many	NA	CASSLGGQGGNEQYF	TGTGCCAGCAGCTTGGGAGGCCAGGGAGGCAACGAGCAGTACTTC
13	TRBV14	TRBJ2-1	many	NA	CASGPFERDKQFF	TGTGCCAGCGGACCTTTCGAAAGGGACAAGCAGTTCTTC
18	TRBV2	TRBJ2-3	NA	TRBD1	CASRGPSQGAKGTDTQYF	TGTGCCAGCAGGGGACCATCACAGGGGGCGAAGGGCACAGATACGCAGTATTTT
13	TRBV20-1	TRBJ2-7	NA	NA	CSAPVPGRDEQYF	TGCAGTGCTCCCGTCCCGGGCCGCGACGAGCAGTACTTC
15	TRBV3-1	TRBJ1-1	many	NA	CASSQAAAAPSRAFF	TGTGCCAGCAGCCAAGCGGCGGCAGCCCCGTCGCGAGCTTTCTTT
14	TRBV14	TRBJ1-5	many	NA	CASSQDRLNQPQHF	TGTGCCAGCAGCCAAGACCGACTAAATCAGCCCCAGCATTTT
14	TRBV2	TRBJ2-7	many	TRBD2	CASSGASGRNEQYF	TGTGCCAGCAGTGGGGCCAGCGGGAGGAACGAGCAGTACTTC
15	TRBV20-1	TRBJ2-3	many	NA	CSARGTSFQARPQYF	TGCAGTGCTAGAGGAACTAGCTTTCAAGCAAGGCCGCAGTATTTT
15	TRBV10-3	TRBJ2-7	few	TRBD1	CAISERDRPTYEQYF	TGTGCCATCAGTGAACGGGACAGGCCTACCTACGAGCAGTACTTC
15	TRBV20-1	TRBJ2-4	many	NA	CSATGWILAKNIQYF	TGCAGTGCCACGGGATGGATTCTAGCCAAAAACATTCAGTACTTC
16	TRBV3-1	TRBJ1-1	many	NA	CASSQDLGSEGTEAFF	TGTGCCAGCAGCCAAGACCTAGGGTCCGAAGGGACTGAAGCTTTCTTT
15	TRBV9	TRBJ2-1	many	TRBD2	CASSTAGLGTNEQFF	TGTGCCAGCAGCACCGCGGGACTAGGCACGAATGAGCAGTTCTTC
18	TRBV12-3/TRBV12-4	TRBJ2-4	NA	TRBD1	CASSASGQVILAKNIQYF	TGTGCCAGCAGTGCCTCGGGACAGGTTATCTTAGCCAAAAACATTCAGTACTTC
14	TRBV28	TRBJ2-5	many	NA	CASSFPWTEETQYF	TGTGCCAGCAGTTTCCCATGGACAGAAGAGACCCAGTACTTC
16	TRBV28	TRBJ2-3	few	NA	CASSPYDFSSTDTQYF	TGTGCCAGCAGTCCGTATGACTTTTCTAGCACAGATACGCAGTATTTT
13	TRBV20-1	TRBJ1-1	many	TRBD1	CSATGQANTEAFF	TGCAGTGCTACCGGACAGGCGAACACTGAAGCTTTCTTT
12	TRBV21-1	TRBJ2-3	many	NA	CASAGGSDTQYF	TGTGCCAGCGCCGGGGGATCAGATACGCAGTATTTT
14	TRBV2	TRBJ2-3	NA	NA	CASSEGTSTDTQYF	TGTGCCAGCAGTGAAGGGACTAGCACAGATACGCAGTATTTT
13	TRBV14	TRBJ2-5	many	NA	CASSQRTLETQYF	TGTGCCAGCAGCCAACGGACATTGGAGACCCAGTACTTC
17	TRBV7-2	TRBJ2-7	many	TRBD2	CASSALLAGGPGYEQYF	TGTGCCAGCAGCGCCCTACTAGCGGGGGGGCCGGGGTACGAGCAGTACTTC
19	TRBV13	TRBJ2-5	NA	TRBD2	CAICSLPGTSGRYQETQYF	TGTGCCATCTGTTCCCTCCCTGGGACTAGCGGGAGATACCAAGAGACCCAGTACTTC
11	TRBV14	TRBJ1-2	many	NA	CASRGNYGYTF	TGTGCCAGCAGGGGAAACTATGGCTACACCTTC
12	TRBV29-1	TRBJ1-4	few	TRBD1	CSGRGRAEKLFF	TGCAGCGGCAGGGGGCGCGCTGAAAAACTGTTTTTT
20	TRBV11-2	TRBJ1-1	many	NA	CASSLVTTVGEWSMNTEAFF	TGTGCCAGCAGCTTAGTTACGACAGTGGGTGAATGGTCCATGAACACTGAAGCTTTCTTT
14	TRBV30	TRBJ2-7	many	NA	CAWSVPADSYEQYF	TGTGCCTGGAGTGTACCGGCGGACTCCTACGAGCAGTACTTC
16	TRBV7-6	TRBJ2-1	few	TRBD2	CASSLAGGLGYNEQFF	TGTGCCAGCAGCTTAGCGGGGGGACTAGGTTACAATGAGCAGTTCTTC
17	TRBV6-5	TRBJ2-3	many	TRBD2	CASSNGGGTKRTDTQYF	TGTGCCAGCAGTAACGGGGGGGGGACAAAACGCACAGATACGCAGTATTTT
16	TRBV6-2/TRBV6-3	TRBJ2-1	many	TRBD1	CASTNSRRTGANEQFF	TGTGCCAGCACCAACTCGAGGAGGACAGGGGCTAATGAGCAGTTCTTC
11	TRBV2	TRBJ1-2	few	NA	CASRGYYGYTF	TGTGCCAGCAGGGGTTACTATGGCTACACCTTC
14	TRBV12-3/TRBV12-4	TRBJ2-7	many	NA	CASSSTGYRYEQYF	TGTGCCAGCAGTTCCACAGGGTACCGCTACGAGCAGTACTTC
16	TRBV3-1	TRBJ1-3	many	TRBD1	CASSPLGQGPGNTIYF	TGTGCCAGCAGCCCCTTGGGACAGGGGCCTGGAAACACCATATATTTT
20	TRBV12-3/TRBV12-4	TRBJ2-5	few	TRBD2	CASSYGGLAGVRPREETQYF	TGTGCCAGCAGTTACGGGGGATTAGCGGGAGTACGTCCTCGAGAAGAGACCCAGTACTTC
15	TRBV2	TRBJ2-3	NA	NA	CASMGTSESTDTQYF	TGTGCCAGCATGGGGACGTCTGAGAGTACAGATACGCAGTATTTT
15	TRBV7-8	TRBJ1-1	few	TRBD1	CASSRGTGPTTEAFF	TGTGCCAGCAGCAGGGGGACAGGGCCCACCACTGAAGCTTTCTTT
16	TRBV7-3	TRBJ2-3	many	TRBD2	CASSSDGAGGTDTQYF	TGTGCCAGCAGCTCCGATGGGGCGGGGGGAACAGATACGCAGTATTTT
16	TRBV12-3/TRBV12-4	TRBJ2-5	many	NA	CASSSLRQDMRETQYF	TGTGCCAGCAGTTCCCTCCGACAGGACATGCGAGAGACCCAGTACTTC
17	TRBV14	TRBJ2-3	NA	TRBD2	CASSPETSGGAPDTQYF	TGTGCCAGCAGCCCTGAAACTAGCGGGGGGGCCCCAGATACGCAGTATTTT
14	TRBV15	TRBJ2-7	many	TRBD2	CATSRDNSGSEQYF	TGTGCCACCAGCAGAGATAATAGCGGGAGCGAGCAGTACTTC
14	TRBV18	TRBJ2-3	many	NA	CASSPPYSTDTQYF	TGTGCCAGCTCACCGCCTTATAGCACAGATACGCAGTATTTT
14	TRBV7-2	TRBJ2-1	many	NA	CASSPLRGMGEQFF	TGTGCCAGCAGCCCCCTGAGGGGCATGGGGGAGCAGTTCTTC
15	TRBV28	TRBJ2-7	many	TRBD1	CASSLASGGRGEQYF	TGTGCCAGCAGTTTAGCTTCGGGTGGCAGGGGGGAGCAGTACTTC
15	TRBV4-2	TRBJ2-7	many	TRBD1	CASSQDPGQAYEQYF	TGTGCCAGCAGCCAAGATCCCGGACAGGCCTACGAGCAGTACTTC
13	TRBV6-5	TRBJ1-1	many	NA	CASSLWVNTEAFF	TGTGCCAGCAGCTTATGGGTGAACACTGAAGCTTTCTTT
11	TRBV7-2	TRBJ2-1	many	NA	CASRLYNEQFF	TGTGCCAGCAGATTGTACAATGAGCAGTTCTTC
19	TRBV28	TRBJ2-2	many	TRBD2	CASSLWPLAGGFNTGELFF	TGTGCCAGCAGTTTATGGCCCCTAGCGGGGGGGTTTAACACCGGGGAGCTGTTTTTT
15	TRBV15	TRBJ2-1	many	NA	CATSRVIGAYNEQFF	TGTGCCACCAGCAGAGTCATCGGGGCGTACAATGAGCAGTTCTTC